These 21 T cell receptor beta chains were all obtained from the same sample, sequenced in a study of blood T cells in healthy people across ages. Through a sample-barcoded 5' primer and a J-beta primer mix, a second PCR was run for 7 to 11 cycles. TCRdb re-called the 5' RACE reads through MiXCR, storing one row per CDR3 protein. The sample has approximately 800,000 distinct CDR3 sequences, 58% seen once. The sequenced sample was blood. All receptors derive from a man aged 25 to 45 in good health.

This clonotype was seen ten or more times. The V gene is TRBV5-1, the J gene TRBJ2-1; 11 nucleotides line up with TRBD2. Per the germline V gene, CDR1 is SGHRS and CDR2 is YFSETQ. The J segment lost 8 bases and the V segment lost 2 bases, leaving 6 bases of the junction unmatched. The CDR3 length is 15 residues. The DNA for the CDR3 is TGCGCCAGCAGCTTTAGCGGGAGGGCCATCGATGAGCAGTTCTTC. Amino acids: CASSFSGRAIDEQFF.

The V call is TRBV9, the J call TRBJ1-5; D may be TRBD1 (5 bases). Trimming stripped 0 bases from V and 4 bases from J, with 11 bases between. Germline V gives CDR1 SGDLS, CDR2 YYNGEE. This CDR3 has 15 residues. The CDR3 here is CASSVGVGGNQPQHF. As DNA, the CDR3 is TGTGCCAGCAGCGTAGGCGTGGGGGGGAATCAGCCCCAGCATTTT.

The chain employs TRBV27 and TRBJ2-1; 8 bases agree with TRBD1. This CDR3 contains 18 residues. V shed 5 bases, J shed 1 base, and the junction held 13 bases outside the gene matches. From germline, CDR1 is MNHEY and CDR2 SMNVEV (reference sequence). The CDR3 DNA sequence: TGTGCCAGCAGTCACACCCTCAGGGGGCGAACTTCCTACAATGAGCAGTTCTTC. Its translation is CASSHTLRGRTSYNEQFF.

A few counts support this clonotype. J is TRBJ1-1 and V is TRBV12-3 or TRBV12-4; tentative D call: TRBD1 (5 bases). V was shortened by 5 bases and J by 5 bases, with 15 bases between the two germline ends. The CDR3 is made up of 14 amino acids. CDR3 in amino acids: CASSRLRDGTEAFF. CDR3 in DNA: TGTGCCAGCAGTCGACTTCGGGACGGGACTGAAGCTTTCTTT.

The CDR3 nucleotides are TGCAGCGTTGGGCCTACCTCGGAGACCCAGTACTTC. Protein sequence: CSVGPTSETQYF. J is TRBJ2-5 and V is TRBV29-1; D is unclear. The germline gives CDR1 SQVTM, CDR2 ANQGSEA. The CDR3 spans 12 residues. Trimming took 4 bases from V and 5 from J, leaving 11 bases between them.

The chain carries TRBV2 and TRBJ1-2, with 8 bases matching TRBD1. The CDR3 runs to 13 residues. V was clipped by 7 bases and J by 7 bases; unmatched bases: 8. Germline CDR1 is SNHLY and CDR2 is FYNNEI. This CDR3 is CASTSQGARGYTF. The CDR3, as DNA: TGTGCCAGCACTTCTCAGGGGGCGCGTGGCTACACCTTC.

The chain has TRBV4-2 and TRBJ2-4; D might be TRBD1 (6 bases). The CDR3 spans 17 residues. Trimming cost V 0 bases and J 7 bases, with 19 bases left between them. Germline lookup yields CDR1 LGHNA and CDR2 YNFKEQ. CDR3 nucleotides: TGTGCCAGCAGCCAAGATTTTAAACAACAGGGAACGAACATTCAGTACTTC. Residues: CASSQDFKQQGTNIQYF.

This chain joins TRBV18 and TRBJ2-4; 9 bases line up with TRBD1. The end of the DNA is better explained by TRBJ2-7, so the J call may be wrong. The length of the CDR3 is 14 residues. Looked up from germline, CDR1 is KGHSH and CDR2 is LQKENI. Here the CDR3 DNA reads TGTGCCAGCTCACCCGGTCCGGGACAGGGCGAGCAGTACTTC. This gives the protein CASSPGPGQGEQYF.

The sample holds a few counts of this clonotype. This chain links TRBV29-1 with TRBJ2-5; 9 bases fit TRBD1. The CDR3 length is 12 residues. CDR1 and CDR2 from the germline V gene are SQVTM and ANQGSEA. V shed 8 bases, J shed 2 bases, and the junction held 3 bases outside the gene matches. The CDR3 reads CSLGTGQETQYF. The CDR3 nucleotides are TGCAGCCTCGGGACAGGGCAAGAGACCCAGTACTTC.

V is TRBV20-1 and J is TRBJ2-1, with 9 bases matching TRBD2. V was pared by 4 bases and J by 3 bases, with 13 bases of the junction left unmatched. CDR3 length: 17 amino acids. Germline V CDR1 and CDR2: DFQATT, SNEGSKA (reference sequence). CDR3 region: CSATPRWFSGGYNEQFF. The DNA of the CDR3 is TGCAGTGCTACTCCCCGTTGGTTTAGCGGGGGCTACAATGAGCAGTTCTTC.

This clonotype has only a few counts. V usage is TRBV4-2 and J usage is TRBJ1-2, with D uncertain. Germline V lookup: CDR1 LGHNA, CDR2 YNFKEQ. Trimming removed 2 bases from V and 5 bases from J, with 6 bases in between. This CDR3 spans 12 amino acids. CDR3 nucleotide sequence: TGTGCCAGCAGCCAAAAGAGTTATGGCTACACCTTC. This translates into CASSQKSYGYTF.

The chain joins TRBV7-9 to TRBJ1-2; 12 bases line up with TRBD1. The CDR3 runs 17 residues. Germline V gene sequence: CDR1 SEHNR, CDR2 FQNEAQ (reference sequence). Trimming removed 10 bases from V and 3 bases from J; junction bases left unmatched: 15. CDR3 DNA sequence: TGTGCCATCTTACCTGGGACAGGGGGCTCTATGGACTATGGCTACACCTTC. Translating it yields CAILPGTGGSMDYGYTF.

The chain uses TRBV20-1 and TRBJ1-3, with no clear D. CDR3 length equals 14 residues. CDR1 and CDR2 from the germline V gene are DFQATT and SNEGSKA (reference sequence). The V end lost 3 bases, the J end lost 8 bases, and 17 bases lay between the germline ends. DNA of the CDR3: TGCAGTGCTAGGGAGGGCGGATCCGTAGACACCATATATTTT. This sequence encodes CSAREGGSVDTIYF.

The chain has TRBV7-6 and TRBJ2-1; the D gene is possibly TRBD2 (6 bases). V was clipped by 5 bases and J by 8 bases, with 22 bases between them. The CDR3 consists of 16 residues. Germline CDR1 is SGHVS and CDR2 is FNYEAQ. DNA for the CDR3: TGTGCCAGCAGCGTAACTAGACTAGAGTATTCTCATGAGCAGTTCTTC. The encoded protein is CASSVTRLEYSHEQFF.

This rearrangement joins TRBV20-1 to TRBJ2-7, with D hard to call. The V gene lost 2 bases and the J gene lost 5 bases, with 16 bases spanning the gap. This CDR3 has 14 amino acids. The germline CDR1 and CDR2 sequences are DFQATT and SNEGSKA (reference sequence). CDR3 in amino acids: CSARLRMGIHEQYF. The CDR3 DNA reads as TGCAGTGCTAGATTACGTATGGGAATCCACGAGCAGTACTTC.

For the CDR3, the DNA is TGTGCCAGCAGCTCGACGCCTCAGGCCCCCACAGATACGCAGTATTTT. It codes for CASSSTPQAPTDTQYF. The rearrangement joins TRBV12-3 or TRBV12-4 to TRBJ2-3; D is undetermined. This CDR3 spans 16 amino acids. V was shortened by 6 bases and J by 2 bases, with 18 bases between the two germline ends.

CDR3 sequence (DNA): TGTGCCAGCAGTTACCAGTTTCAGGGAGGTGGCGAGCAGTACTTC. Translating gives CASSYQFQGGGEQYF. The rearrangement joins TRBV6-6 to TRBJ2-4; a weak D match, TRBD2 (6 bases). TRBJ2-7 matches the DNA end more closely, so the J call is doubtful. This CDR3 is built from 15 residues. Germline V lookup: CDR1 MNHNY, CDR2 SVGAGI (reference sequence).

V and J are TRBV20-1 and TRBJ2-7; 7 bases are a match to TRBD1. Germline V gene sequence: CDR1 DFQATT, CDR2 SNEGSKA (reference sequence). V trimming: 6 bases; J trimming: 2 bases; junction bases outside the gene matches: 13. This CDR3 has 15 amino acids. The CDR3 DNA follows: TGCAGTGCCGCACCCCTGCAACAGGGGCCCTACGAGCAGTACTTC. It encodes CSAAPLQQGPYEQYF.

This clonotype has just a few counts. V gene TRBV15 combines with J gene TRBJ2-2; D possibly corresponds to TRBD2 (5 bases). Germline V gives CDR1 LNHNV, CDR2 YYDKDF (reference sequence). Trimming removed 5 bases at V and 1 base at J, with 5 bases between. The CDR3 spans 13 residues. The CDR3 DNA follows: TGTGCCACCAGCCGGGGGAACACCGGGGAGCTGTTTTTT. Its protein is CATSRGNTGELFF.

The gene calls are TRBV5-5 and TRBJ2-1, with D possibly being TRBD1 (5 bases). The CDR3 consists of 14 residues. Deletions cut 4 bases from V and 4 bases from J, with 12 bases between. Germline loops: CDR1 SGHKS, CDR2 YYEKEE (reference sequence). CDR3 sequence (DNA): TGTGCCAGCAGCCCGGTCGACAGATACAATGAGCAGTTCTTC. It codes for CASSPVDRYNEQFF.

The gene calls are TRBV20-1 and TRBJ2-7, with a tentative D call TRBD2 (7 bases). V lost 2 bases and J 4 bases, leaving 12 bases between the germline ends. CDR3 size: 13 residues. CDR1 and CDR2 (germline): DFQATT, SNEGSKA (reference sequence). CDR3 loop: CSARPGGKYEQYF. CDR3 nucleotide sequence: TGCAGTGCTAGACCGGGGGGCAAGTACGAGCAGTACTTC.